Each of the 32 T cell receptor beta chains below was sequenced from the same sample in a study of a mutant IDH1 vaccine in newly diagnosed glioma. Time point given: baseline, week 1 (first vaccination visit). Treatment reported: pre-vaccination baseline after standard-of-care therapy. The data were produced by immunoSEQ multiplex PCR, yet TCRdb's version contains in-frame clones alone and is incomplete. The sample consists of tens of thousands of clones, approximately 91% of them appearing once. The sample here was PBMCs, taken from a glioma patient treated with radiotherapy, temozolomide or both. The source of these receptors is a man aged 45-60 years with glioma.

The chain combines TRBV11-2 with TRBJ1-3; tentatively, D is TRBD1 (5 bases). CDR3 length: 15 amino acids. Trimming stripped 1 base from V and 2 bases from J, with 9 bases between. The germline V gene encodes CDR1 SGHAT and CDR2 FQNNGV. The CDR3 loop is CASSLVGTAGNTIYF. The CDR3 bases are TGTGCCAGCAGCTTAGTGGGGACCGCTGGAAACACCATATATTTT.

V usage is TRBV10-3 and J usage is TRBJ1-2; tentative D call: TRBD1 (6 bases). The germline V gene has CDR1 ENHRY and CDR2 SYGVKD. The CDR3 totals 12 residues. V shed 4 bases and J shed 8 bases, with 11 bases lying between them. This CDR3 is CAISAAGDGYTF. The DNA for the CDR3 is TGTGCCATCAGTGCTGCAGGGGACGGCTACACCTTC.

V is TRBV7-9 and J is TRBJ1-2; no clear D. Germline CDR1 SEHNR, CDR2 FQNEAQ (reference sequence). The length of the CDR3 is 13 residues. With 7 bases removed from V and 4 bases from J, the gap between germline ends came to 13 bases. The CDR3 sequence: CASTSQAVYGYTF. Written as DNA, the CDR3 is TGTGCCAGCACCTCTCAGGCCGTCTATGGCTACACCTTC. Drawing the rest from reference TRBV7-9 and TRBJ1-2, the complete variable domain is DTGVSQNPRHKITKRGQNVTFRCDPISEHNRLYWYRQTLGQGPEFLTYFQNEAQLEKSRLLSDRFSAERPKGSFSTLEIQRTEQGDSAMYLCASTSQAVYGYTFGSGTRLTVV.

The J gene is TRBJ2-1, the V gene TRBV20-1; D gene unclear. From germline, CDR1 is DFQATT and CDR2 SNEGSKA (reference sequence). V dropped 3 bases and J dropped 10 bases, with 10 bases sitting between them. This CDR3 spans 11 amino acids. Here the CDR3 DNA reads TGCAGTGCTAGGAGGTCGGACGAGCAGTTCTTC. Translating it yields CSARRSDEQFF.

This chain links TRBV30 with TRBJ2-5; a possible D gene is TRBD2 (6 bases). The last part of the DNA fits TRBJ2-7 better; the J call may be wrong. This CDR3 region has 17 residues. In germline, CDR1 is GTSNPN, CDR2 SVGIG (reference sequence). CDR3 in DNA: TGTGCCTGGAGTGTCCAAATCGGGGGACGCCGGGCCTACGAGCAGTACTTC. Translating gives CAWSVQIGGRRAYEQYF.

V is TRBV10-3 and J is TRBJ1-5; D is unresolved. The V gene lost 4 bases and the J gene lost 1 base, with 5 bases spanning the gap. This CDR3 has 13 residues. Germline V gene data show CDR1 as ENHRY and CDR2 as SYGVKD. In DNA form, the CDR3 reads TGTGCCATCAGTGTAGGGAGCAATCAGCCCCAGCATTTT. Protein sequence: CAISVGSNQPQHF.

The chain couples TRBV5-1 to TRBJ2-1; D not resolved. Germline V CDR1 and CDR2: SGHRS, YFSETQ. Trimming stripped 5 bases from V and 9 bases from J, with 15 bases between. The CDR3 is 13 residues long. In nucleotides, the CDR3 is TGCGCCAGCAGGTCCCTGAGTGTGGGTGAGCAGTTCTTC. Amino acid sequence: CASRSLSVGEQFF.

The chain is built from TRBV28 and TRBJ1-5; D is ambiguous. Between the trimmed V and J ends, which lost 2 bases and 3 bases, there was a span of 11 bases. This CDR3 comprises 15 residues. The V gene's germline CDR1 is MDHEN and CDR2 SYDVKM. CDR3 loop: CASSLPRRVNQPQHF. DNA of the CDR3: TGTGCCAGCAGTTTACCCAGACGGGTCAATCAGCCCCAGCATTTT.

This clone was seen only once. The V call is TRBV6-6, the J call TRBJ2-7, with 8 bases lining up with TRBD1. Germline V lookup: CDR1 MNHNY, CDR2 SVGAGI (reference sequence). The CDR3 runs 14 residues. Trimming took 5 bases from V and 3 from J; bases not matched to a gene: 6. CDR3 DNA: TGTGCCAGCAGTCCGACAGGGGTGGACTACGAGCAGTACTTC. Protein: CASSPTGVDYEQYF.

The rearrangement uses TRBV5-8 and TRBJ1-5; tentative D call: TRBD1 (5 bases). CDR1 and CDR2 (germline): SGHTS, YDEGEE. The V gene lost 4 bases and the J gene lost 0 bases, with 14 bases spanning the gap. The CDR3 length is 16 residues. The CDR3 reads CASSRGTTHSNQPQHF. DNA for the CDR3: TGTGCCAGCAGCCGTGGGACCACACATAGCAATCAGCCCCAGCATTTT. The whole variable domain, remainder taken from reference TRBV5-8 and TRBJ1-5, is EAGVTQSPTHLIKTRGQQATLRCSPISGHTSVYWYQQALGLGLQFLLWYDEGEERNRGNFPPRFSGRQFPNYSSELNVNALELEDSALYLCASSRGTTHSNQPQHFGDGTRLSIL.

CDR3 in DNA: TGTGCCAGCAGTGGGGGAGGGCGGACTGAAGCTTTCTTT. As protein: CASSGGGRTEAFF. The rearrangement links TRBV2 to TRBJ1-1; D gene unclear. The CDR3 runs 13 residues. V was cut by 4 bases and J by 5 bases, with 11 bases left in between. Germline CDR1 and CDR2: SNHLY and FYNNEI. Full variable domain (remainder filled in from reference TRBV2 and TRBJ1-1): EPEVTQTPSHQVTQMGQEVILRCVPISNHLYFYWYRQILGQKVEFLVSFYNNEISEKSEIFDDQFSVERPDGSNFTLKIRSTKLEDSAMYFCASSGGGRTEAFFGQGTRLTVV.

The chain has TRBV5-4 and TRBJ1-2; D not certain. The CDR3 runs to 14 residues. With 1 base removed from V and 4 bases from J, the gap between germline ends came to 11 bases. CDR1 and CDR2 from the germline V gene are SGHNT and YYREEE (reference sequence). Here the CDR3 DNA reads TGTGCCAGCAGCTTGACTGAAGCGGCCTATGGCTACACCTTC. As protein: CASSLTEAAYGYTF.

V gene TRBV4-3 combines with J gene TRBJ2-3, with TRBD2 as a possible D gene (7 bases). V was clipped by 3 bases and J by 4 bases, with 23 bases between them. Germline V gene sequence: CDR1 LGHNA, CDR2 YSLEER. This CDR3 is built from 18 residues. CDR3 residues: CASSQSNGARGGADTQYF. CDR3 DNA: TGCGCCAGCAGCCAGAGTAACGGGGCTAGGGGGGGGGCAGATACGCAGTATTTT.

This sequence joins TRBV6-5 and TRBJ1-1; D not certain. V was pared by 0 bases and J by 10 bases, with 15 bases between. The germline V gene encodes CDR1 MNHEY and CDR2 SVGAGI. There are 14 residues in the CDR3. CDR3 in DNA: TGTGCCAGCAGTTACTCGAATGGCGTCAGCGGAGCTTTCTTT. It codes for CASSYSNGVSGAFF.

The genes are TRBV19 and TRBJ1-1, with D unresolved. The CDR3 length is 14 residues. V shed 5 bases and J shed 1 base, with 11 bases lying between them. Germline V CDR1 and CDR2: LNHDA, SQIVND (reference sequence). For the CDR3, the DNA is TGTGCCAGTAGTCTCGCGCGGTCGAACACTGAAGCTTTCTTT. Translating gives CASSLARSNTEAFF.

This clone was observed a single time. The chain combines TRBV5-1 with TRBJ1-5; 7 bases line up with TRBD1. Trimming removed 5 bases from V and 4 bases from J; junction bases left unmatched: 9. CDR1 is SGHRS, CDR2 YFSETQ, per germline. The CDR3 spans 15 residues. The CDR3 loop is CASSLLPGGNQPQHF. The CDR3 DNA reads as TGCGCCAGCAGTTTACTACCAGGGGGGAATCAGCCCCAGCATTTT.

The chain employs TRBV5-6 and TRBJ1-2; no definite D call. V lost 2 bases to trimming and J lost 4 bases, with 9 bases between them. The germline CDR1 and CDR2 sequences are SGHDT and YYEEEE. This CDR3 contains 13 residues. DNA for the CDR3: TGTGCCAGCAGCTTAGTTGGCCTCTATGGCTACACCTTC. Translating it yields CASSLVGLYGYTF. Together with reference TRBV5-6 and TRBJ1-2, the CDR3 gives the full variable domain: DAGVTQSPTHLIKTRGQQVTLRCSPKSGHDTVSWYQQALGQGPQFIFQYYEEEERQRGNFPDRFSGHQFPNYSSELNVNALLLGDSALYLCASSLVGLYGYTFGSGTRLTVV.

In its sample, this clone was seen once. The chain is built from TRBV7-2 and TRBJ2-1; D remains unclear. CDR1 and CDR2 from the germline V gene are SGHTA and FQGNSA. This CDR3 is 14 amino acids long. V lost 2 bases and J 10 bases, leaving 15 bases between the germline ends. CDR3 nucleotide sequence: TGTGCCAGCAGCTTATGGCGAGGCGGCTCCGAGCAGTTCTTC. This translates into CASSLWRGGSEQFF.

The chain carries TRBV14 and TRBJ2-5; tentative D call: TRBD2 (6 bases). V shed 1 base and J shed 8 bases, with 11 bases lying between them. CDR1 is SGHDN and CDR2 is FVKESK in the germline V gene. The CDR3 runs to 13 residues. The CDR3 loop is CASSQGGVATQYF. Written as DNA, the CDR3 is TGTGCCAGCAGCCAAGGGGGGGTTGCAACCCAGTACTTC.

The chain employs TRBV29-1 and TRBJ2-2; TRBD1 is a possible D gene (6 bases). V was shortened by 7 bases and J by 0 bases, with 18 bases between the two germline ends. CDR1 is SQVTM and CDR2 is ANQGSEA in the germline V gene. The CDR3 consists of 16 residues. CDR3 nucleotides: TGCAGCGGAAAACGGGACACCACTTCGAACACCGGGGAGCTGTTTTTT. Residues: CSGKRDTTSNTGELFF.

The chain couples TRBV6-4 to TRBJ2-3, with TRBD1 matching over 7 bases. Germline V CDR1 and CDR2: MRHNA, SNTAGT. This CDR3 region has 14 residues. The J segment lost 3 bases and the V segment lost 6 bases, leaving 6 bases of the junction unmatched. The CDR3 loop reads CASRRQGVTDTQYF. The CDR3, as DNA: TGTGCCAGCAGACGACAGGGTGTGACAGATACGCAGTATTTT.

CDR3 DNA: TGTGCCAGCAGTTCCAGGCCGGTGGAGACCCAGTACTTC. This sequence encodes CASSSRPVETQYF. The rearrangement links TRBV6-5 to TRBJ2-5; D call uncertain. Trimming shortened V by 4 bases and J by 5 bases, and 11 bases separated the two germline ends. CDR1 and CDR2 (germline): MNHEY, SVGAGI. The CDR3 length is 13 residues.

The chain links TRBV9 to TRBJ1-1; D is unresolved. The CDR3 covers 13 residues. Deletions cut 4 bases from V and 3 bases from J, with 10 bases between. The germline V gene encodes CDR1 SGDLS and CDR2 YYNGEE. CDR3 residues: CASSPTSDTEAFF. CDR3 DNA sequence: TGTGCCAGCAGCCCGACTAGTGACACTGAAGCTTTCTTT.

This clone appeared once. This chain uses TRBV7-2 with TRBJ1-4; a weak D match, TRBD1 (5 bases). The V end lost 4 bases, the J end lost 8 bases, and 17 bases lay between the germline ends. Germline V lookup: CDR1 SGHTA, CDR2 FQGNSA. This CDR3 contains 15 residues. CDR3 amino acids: CASSYRRQVGEKLFF. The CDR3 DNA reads TGTGCCAGCAGCTACAGGCGGCAGGTGGGGGAAAAACTGTTTTTT.

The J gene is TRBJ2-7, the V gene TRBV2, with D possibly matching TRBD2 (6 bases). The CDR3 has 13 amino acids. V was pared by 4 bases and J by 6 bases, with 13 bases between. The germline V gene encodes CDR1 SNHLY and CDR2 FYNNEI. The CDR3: CASSGTGVGEQYF. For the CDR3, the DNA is TGTGCCAGCAGTGGGACGGGAGTGGGCGAGCAGTACTTC.

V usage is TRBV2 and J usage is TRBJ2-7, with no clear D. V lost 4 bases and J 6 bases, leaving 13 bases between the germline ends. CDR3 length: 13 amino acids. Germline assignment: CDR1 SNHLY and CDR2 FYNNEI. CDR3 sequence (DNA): TGTGCCAGCAGTGTGTTGACATTAGGCGAGCAGTACTTC. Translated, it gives CASSVLTLGEQYF. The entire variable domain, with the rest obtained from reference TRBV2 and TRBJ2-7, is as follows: EPEVTQTPSHQVTQMGQEVILRCVPISNHLYFYWYRQILGQKVEFLVSFYNNEISEKSEIFDDQFSVERPDGSNFTLKIRSTKLEDSAMYFCASSVLTLGEQYFGPGTRLTVT.

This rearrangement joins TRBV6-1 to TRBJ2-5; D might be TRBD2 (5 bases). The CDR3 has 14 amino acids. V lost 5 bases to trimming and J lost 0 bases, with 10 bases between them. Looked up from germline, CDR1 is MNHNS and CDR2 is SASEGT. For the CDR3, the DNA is TGTGCCAGCAGTCCGGACTGGAACCAAGAGACCCAGTACTTC. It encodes CASSPDWNQETQYF.

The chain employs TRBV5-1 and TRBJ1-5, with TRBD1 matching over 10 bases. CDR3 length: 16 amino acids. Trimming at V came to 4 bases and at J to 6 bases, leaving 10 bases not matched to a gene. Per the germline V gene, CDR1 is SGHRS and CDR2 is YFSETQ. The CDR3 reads CASSAGTGARGQPQHF. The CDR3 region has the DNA TGCGCCAGCAGCGCCGGGACAGGGGCTCGGGGTCAGCCCCAGCATTTT.

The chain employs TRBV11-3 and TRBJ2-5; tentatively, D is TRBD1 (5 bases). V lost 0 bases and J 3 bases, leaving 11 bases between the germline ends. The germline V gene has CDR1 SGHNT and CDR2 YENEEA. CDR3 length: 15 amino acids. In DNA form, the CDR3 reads TGTGCCAGCAGCTTAGATTCCAGGGTGGAAGAGACCCAGTACTTC. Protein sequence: CASSLDSRVEETQYF.

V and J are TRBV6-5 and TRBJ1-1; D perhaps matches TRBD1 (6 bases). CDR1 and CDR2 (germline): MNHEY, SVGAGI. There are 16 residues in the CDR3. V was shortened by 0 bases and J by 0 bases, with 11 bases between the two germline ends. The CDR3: CASSYSRGSLNTEAFF. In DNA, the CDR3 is TGTGCCAGCAGTTACTCGAGGGGGAGCTTGAACACTGAAGCTTTCTTT.

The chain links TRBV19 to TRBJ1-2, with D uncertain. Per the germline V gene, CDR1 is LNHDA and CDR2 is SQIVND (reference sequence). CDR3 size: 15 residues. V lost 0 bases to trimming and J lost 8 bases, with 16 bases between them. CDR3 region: CASSIDRATIGGYTF. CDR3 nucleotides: TGTGCCAGTAGTATAGACCGGGCCACCATAGGGGGCTACACCTTC.

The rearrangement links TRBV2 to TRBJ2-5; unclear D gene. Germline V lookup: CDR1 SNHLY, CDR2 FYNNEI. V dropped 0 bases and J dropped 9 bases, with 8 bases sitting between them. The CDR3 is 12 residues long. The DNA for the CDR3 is TGTGCCAGCAGTGAAGCACGTCAATCCCAGTACTTC. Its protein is CASSEARQSQYF.